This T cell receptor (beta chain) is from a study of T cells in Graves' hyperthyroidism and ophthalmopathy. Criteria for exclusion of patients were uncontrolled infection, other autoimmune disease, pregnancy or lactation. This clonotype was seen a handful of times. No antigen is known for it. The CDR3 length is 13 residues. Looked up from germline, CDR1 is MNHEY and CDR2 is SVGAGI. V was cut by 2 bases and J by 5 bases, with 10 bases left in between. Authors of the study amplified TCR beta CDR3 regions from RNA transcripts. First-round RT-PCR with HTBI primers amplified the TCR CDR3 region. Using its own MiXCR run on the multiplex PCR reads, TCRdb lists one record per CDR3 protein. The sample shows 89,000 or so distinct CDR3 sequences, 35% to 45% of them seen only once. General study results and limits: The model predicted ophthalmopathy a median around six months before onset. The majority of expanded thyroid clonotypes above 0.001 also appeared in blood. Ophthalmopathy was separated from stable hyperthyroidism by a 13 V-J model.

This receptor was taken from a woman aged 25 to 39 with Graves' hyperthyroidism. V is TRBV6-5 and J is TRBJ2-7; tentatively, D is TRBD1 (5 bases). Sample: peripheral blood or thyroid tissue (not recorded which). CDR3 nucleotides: TGTGCCAGCAGTTACGGGGCTTGGAACGAGCAGTACTTC. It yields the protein CASSYGAWNEQYF.